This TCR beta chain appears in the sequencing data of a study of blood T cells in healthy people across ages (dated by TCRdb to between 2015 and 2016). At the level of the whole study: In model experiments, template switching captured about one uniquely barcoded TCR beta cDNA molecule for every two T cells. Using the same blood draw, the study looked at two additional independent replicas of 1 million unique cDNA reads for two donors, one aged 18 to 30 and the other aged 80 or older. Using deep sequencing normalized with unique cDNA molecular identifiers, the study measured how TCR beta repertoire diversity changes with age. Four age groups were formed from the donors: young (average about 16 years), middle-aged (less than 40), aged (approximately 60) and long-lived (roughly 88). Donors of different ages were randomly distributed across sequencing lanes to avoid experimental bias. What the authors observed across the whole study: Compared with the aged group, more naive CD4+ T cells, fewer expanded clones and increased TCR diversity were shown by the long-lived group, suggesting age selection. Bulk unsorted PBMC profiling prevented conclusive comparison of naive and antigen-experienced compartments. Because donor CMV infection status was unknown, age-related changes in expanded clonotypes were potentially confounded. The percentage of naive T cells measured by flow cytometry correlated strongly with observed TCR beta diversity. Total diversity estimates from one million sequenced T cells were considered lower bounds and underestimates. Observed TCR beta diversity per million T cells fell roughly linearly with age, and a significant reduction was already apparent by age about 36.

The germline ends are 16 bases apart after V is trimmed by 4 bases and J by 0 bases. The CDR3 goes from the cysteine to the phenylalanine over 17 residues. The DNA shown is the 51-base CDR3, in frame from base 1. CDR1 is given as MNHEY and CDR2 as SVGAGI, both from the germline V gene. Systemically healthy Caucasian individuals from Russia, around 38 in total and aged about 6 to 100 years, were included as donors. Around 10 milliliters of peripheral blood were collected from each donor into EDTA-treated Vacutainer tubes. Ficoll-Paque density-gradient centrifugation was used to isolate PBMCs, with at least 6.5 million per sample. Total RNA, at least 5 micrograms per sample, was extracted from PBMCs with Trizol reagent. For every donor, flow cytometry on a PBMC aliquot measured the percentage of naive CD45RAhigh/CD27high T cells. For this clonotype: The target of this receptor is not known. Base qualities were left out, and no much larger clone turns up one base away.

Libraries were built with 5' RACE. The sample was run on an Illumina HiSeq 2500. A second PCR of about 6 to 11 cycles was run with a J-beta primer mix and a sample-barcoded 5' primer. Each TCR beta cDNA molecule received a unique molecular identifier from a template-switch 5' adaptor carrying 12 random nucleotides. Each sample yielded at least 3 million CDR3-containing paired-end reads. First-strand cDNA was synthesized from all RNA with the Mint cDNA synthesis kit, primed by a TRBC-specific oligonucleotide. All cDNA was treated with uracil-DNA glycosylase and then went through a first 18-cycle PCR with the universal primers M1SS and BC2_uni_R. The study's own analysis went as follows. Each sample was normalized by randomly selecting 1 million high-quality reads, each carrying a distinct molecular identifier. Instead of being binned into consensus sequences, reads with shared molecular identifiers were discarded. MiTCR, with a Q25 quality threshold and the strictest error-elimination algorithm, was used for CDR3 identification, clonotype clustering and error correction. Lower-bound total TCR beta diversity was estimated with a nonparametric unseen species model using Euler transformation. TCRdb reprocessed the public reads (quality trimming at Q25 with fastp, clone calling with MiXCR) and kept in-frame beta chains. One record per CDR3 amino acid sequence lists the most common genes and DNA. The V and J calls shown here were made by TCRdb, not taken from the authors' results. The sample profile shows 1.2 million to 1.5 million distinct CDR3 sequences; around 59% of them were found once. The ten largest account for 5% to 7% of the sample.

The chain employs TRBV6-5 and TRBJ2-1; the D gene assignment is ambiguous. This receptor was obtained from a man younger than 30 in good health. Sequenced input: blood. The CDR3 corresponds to CASSLGFPIASYNEQFF. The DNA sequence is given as TGTGCCAGCAGTTTAGGTTTTCCTATCGCCTCCTACAATGAGCAGTTCTTC.